The 9 T cell receptor beta chains below come from one sample, sequenced in a study of blood T cell repertoires in COVID-19. The assay was immunoSEQ multiplex PCR, and TCRdb's table has in-frame clones only and misses some. The sample has roughly 230,000 clones, more than 75% seen once. Sample: peripheral blood. The source is a man between 40 and 49 years old with acute or convalescent COVID-19.

This chain links TRBV6-5 with TRBJ2-7; the D is unclear. This CDR3 contains 14 residues. Per the germline V gene, CDR1 is MNHEY and CDR2 is SVGAGI. The V end lost 7 bases, the J end lost 2 bases, and 15 bases lay between the germline ends. CDR3 in amino acids: CASTLVDLPYEQYF. CDR3 sequence (DNA): TGTGCCAGCACCTTAGTCGATTTACCCTACGAGCAGTACTTC.

The genes are TRBV13 and TRBJ1-5; D is ambiguous. From germline, CDR1 is PRHDT and CDR2 FYEKMQ (reference sequence). Between the trimmed V and J ends, which lost 0 bases and 6 bases, there was a span of 18 bases. CDR3 length equals 17 residues. The CDR3 region has the DNA TGTGCCAGCAGCTTAGGTTCAGGCCCAGGATTATCTCAGCCCCAGCATTTT. This sequence encodes CASSLGSGPGLSQPQHF.

The CDR3: CASSIAYRGFGKKLFF. The DNA of the CDR3 is TGTGCCAGCAGTATAGCTTACAGGGGATTTGGGAAAAAACTGTTTTTT. The chain links TRBV27 to TRBJ1-4; the match to TRBD1 covers 7 bases. Germline CDR1 reads MNHEY; CDR2 reads SMNVEV (reference sequence). V trimming: 5 bases; J trimming: 9 bases; junction bases outside the gene matches: 15. The CDR3 runs 16 residues.

The chain uses TRBV19 and TRBJ1-1, with TRBD1 as a possible D gene (6 bases). CDR3 length equals 16 residues. Trimming removed 5 bases from V and 1 base from J, with 17 bases in between. Germline CDR1 LNHDA, CDR2 SQIVND (reference sequence). The CDR3 DNA reads TGTGCCAGTAGTTTCCCCTGGACAGACCCGAACACTGAAGCTTTCTTT. It yields the protein CASSFPWTDPNTEAFF.

The chain has TRBV5-1 and TRBJ1-1, with 10 bases aligning to TRBD1. The CDR3 is 16 amino acids. CDR1 and CDR2 from the germline V gene are SGHRS and YFSETQ. V dropped 0 bases and J dropped 0; count of bases not matched to a gene: 2. The CDR3 here is CASSLAGTGVNTEAFF. The CDR3 DNA reads as TGCGCCAGCAGCTTGGCCGGGACAGGGGTGAACACTGAAGCTTTCTTT.

The gene calls are TRBV5-6 and TRBJ1-1; 7 nucleotides agree with TRBD1. J gave up 0 bases and V 2 bases, and 7 bases lay outside the gene matches. The CDR3 extends over 16 amino acids. CDR1 and CDR2 from the germline V gene are SGHDT and YYEEEE. CDR3 in amino acids: CASSFATGVMNTEAFF. CDR3 coding DNA: TGTGCCAGCAGCTTCGCTACAGGGGTCATGAACACTGAAGCTTTCTTT.

This chain joins TRBV6-2 or TRBV6-3 and TRBJ1-1, with 10 positions matching TRBD1. With 0 bases clipped from V and 5 bases from J, the junction kept 6 bases outside the gene matches. The CDR3 extends over 16 amino acids. Germline lookup yields CDR1 MNHEY and CDR2 SVGEGT. The CDR3 DNA is TGTGCCAGCAGTTACTCAGTCCCGGGACAGGGGACTGAAGCTTTCTTT. It specifies CASSYSVPGQGTEAFF.

This clone was observed once. The chain's CDR3 is CASSPSVGGFTYEQYF. The CDR3 region has the DNA TGTGCCAGCTCACCAAGTGTGGGAGGCTTCACCTACGAGCAGTACTTC. The chain is built from TRBV18 and TRBJ2-7, with D possibly matching TRBD2 (6 bases). Germline CDR1 is KGHSH and CDR2 is LQKENI. This CDR3 spans 16 amino acids. V was clipped by 2 bases and J by 2 bases, with 16 bases between them.

This chain connects TRBV19 to TRBJ1-1; TRBD1 aligns across 9 bases. V trimming: 1 base; J trimming: 4 bases; junction bases outside the gene matches: 1. Germline V gene data show CDR1 as LNHDA and CDR2 as SQIVND (reference sequence). The CDR3 spans 14 residues. The CDR3 sequence: CASSIAGQGTEAFF. In DNA form, the CDR3 reads TGTGCCAGTAGTATAGCGGGACAGGGCACTGAAGCTTTCTTT.